The table lists the clone carrying this TCR beta chain with a count of one. Its target is not known. The data are from a study of blood T cells in healthy people across ages. As for the study in general: Every two T cells gave about one barcoded beta molecule via template switching. Notes on the study in general: Significant beta diversity loss was already apparent by age about 39, declining roughly linearly.

The V and J ends lost 2 bases and 6 bases, in that order; junction bases with no gene match: 6. CDR3 length equals 15 residues. The germline gives CDR1 GTSNPN, CDR2 SVGIG (reference sequence). Combining a sample-barcoded 5' primer with a J-beta primer mix, a second PCR ran for about 6 to 11 cycles. TCRdb called the 5' RACE reads again in MiXCR, with one record for every CDR3 protein. The table includes about 800,000 distinct CDR3 sequences, 20% to 25% detected once. The data were also submitted as part of a second study, on T cells of mothers and their children. Per that study: Healthy Caucasian mothers, three in number, and their six children were the donors.

The source of this sequence is a boy aged 5-17 years in good health. Material for sequencing was blood. The genes are TRBV30 and TRBJ2-3; 12 bases align to TRBD2. The CDR3 bases are TGTGCCTGGAGTTATACTAGCGGGGGGTGGGATACGCAGTATTTT. This translates into CAWSYTSGGWDTQYF. The full variable domain, completed using reference TRBV30 and TRBJ2-3, is SQTIHQWPATLVQPVGSPLSLECTVEGTSNPNLYWYRQAAGRGLQLLFYSVGIGQISSEVPQNLSASRPQDRQFILSSKKLLLSDSGFYLCAWSYTSGGWDTQYFGPGTRLTVL.